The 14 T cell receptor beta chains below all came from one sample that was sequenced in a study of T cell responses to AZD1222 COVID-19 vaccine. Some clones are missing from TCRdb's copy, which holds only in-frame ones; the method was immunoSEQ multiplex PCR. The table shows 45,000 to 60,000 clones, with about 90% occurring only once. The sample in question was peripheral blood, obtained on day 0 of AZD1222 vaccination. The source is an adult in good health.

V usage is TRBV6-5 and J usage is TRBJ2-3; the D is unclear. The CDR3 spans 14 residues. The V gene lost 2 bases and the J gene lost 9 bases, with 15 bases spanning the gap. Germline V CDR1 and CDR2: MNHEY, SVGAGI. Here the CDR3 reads CASSYNLVTHTQYF. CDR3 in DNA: TGTGCCAGCAGTTACAATCTAGTTACGCACACGCAGTATTTT.

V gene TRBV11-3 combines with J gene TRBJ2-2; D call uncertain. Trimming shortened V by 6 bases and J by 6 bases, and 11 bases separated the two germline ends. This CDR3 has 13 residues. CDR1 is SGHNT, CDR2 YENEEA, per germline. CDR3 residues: CASSRVGSGELFF. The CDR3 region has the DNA TGTGCCAGCAGTAGGGTTGGGTCCGGGGAGCTGTTTTTT.

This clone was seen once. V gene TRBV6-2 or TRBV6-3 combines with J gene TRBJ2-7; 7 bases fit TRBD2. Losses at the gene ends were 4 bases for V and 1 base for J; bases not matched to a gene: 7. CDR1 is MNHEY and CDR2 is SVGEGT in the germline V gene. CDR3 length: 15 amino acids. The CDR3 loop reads CASSLGGGLSYEQYF. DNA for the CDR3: TGTGCCAGCAGTTTGGGCGGGGGTCTTTCCTACGAGCAGTACTTC.

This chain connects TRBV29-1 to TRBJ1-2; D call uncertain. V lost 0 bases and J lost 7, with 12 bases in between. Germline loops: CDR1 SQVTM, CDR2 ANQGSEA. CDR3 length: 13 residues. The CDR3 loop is CSVEEIGLSGYTF. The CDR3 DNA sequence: TGCAGCGTTGAAGAAATCGGCTTAAGTGGCTACACCTTC.

The CDR3: CASSLDRQETQYF. In nucleotides, the CDR3 is TGTGCCAGCAGCTTGGACAGACAAGAGACCCAGTACTTC. The J gene is TRBJ2-5, the V gene TRBV7-3, with a possible D match to TRBD1 (6 bases). The CDR3 sequence is 13 residues long. V gave up 3 bases and J gave up 2 bases, with 7 bases separating them. The germline V gene encodes CDR1 SGHTA and CDR2 FQGTGA. The full variable domain, completed using reference TRBV7-3 and TRBJ2-5, is GAGVSQTPSNKVTEKGKYVELRCDPISGHTALYWYRQSLGQGPEFLIYFQGTGAADDSGLPNDRFFAVRPEGSVSTLKIQRTERGDSAVYLCASSLDRQETQYFGPGTRLLVL.

This CDR3 is CASSQGSRAKNIQYF. CDR3 in DNA: TGTGCCAGCAGTCAGGGGAGTCGGGCCAAAAACATTCAGTACTTC. The chain combines TRBV28 with TRBJ2-4; a weak D match, TRBD1 (6 bases). Trimming removed 5 bases from V and 1 base from J, with 12 bases in between. The CDR3 runs 15 residues. Germline loops: CDR1 MDHEN, CDR2 SYDVKM.

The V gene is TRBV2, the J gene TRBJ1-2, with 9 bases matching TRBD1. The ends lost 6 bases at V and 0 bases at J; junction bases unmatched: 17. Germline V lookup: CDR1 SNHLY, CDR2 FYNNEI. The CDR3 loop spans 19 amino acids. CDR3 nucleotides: TGTGCCAGCAGGGGGACAGGGAAGGGCATTAGGACGGCTAACTATGGCTACACCTTC. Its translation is CASRGTGKGIRTANYGYTF.

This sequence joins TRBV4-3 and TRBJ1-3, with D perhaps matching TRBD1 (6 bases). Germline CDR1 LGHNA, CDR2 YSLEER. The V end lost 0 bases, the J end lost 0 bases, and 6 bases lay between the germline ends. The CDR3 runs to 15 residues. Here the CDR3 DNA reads TGCGCCAGCAGCCAAGAAGGGGGCTCTGGAAACACCATATATTTT. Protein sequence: CASSQEGGSGNTIYF.

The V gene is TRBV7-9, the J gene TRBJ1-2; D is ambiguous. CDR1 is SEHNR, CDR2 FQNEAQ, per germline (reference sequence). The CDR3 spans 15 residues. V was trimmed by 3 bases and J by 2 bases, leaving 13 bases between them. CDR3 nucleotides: TGTGCCAGCAGCTTTCTCGCCACCTCAAACTATGGCTACACCTTC. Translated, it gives CASSFLATSNYGYTF.

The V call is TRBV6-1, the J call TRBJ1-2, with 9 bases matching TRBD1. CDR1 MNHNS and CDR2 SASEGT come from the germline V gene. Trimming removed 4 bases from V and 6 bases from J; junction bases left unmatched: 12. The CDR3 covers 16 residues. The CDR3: CASSARSDRGLHGYTF. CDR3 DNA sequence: TGTGCCAGCAGTGCCCGATCGGACAGGGGATTACATGGCTACACCTTC.

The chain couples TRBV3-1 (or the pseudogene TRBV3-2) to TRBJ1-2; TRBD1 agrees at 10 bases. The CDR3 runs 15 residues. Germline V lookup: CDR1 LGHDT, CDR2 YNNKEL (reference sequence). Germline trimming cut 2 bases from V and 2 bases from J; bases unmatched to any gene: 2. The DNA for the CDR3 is TGTGCCAGCAGCCAAAGACAGGGGGCGAACTATGGCTACACCTTC. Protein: CASSQRQGANYGYTF.

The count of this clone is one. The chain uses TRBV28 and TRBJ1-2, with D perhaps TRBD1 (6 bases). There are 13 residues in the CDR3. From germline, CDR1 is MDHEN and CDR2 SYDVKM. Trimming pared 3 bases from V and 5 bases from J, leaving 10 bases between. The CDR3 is CASSFGGGYGYTF. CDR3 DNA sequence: TGTGCCAGCAGTTTCGGAGGGGGGTATGGCTACACCTTC.

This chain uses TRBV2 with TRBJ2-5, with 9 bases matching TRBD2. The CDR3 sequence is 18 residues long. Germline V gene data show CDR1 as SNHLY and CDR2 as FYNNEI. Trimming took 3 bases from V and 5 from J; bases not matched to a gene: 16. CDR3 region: CASSETETSGELGETQYF. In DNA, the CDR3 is TGTGCCAGCAGTGAGACTGAGACTAGCGGTGAACTGGGGGAGACCCAGTACTTC.

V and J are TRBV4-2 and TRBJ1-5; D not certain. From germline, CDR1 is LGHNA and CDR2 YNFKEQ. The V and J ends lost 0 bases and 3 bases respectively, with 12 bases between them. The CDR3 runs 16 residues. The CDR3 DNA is TGTGCCAGCAGCCAAGATCTTGGTAGTCTCAATCAGCCCCAGCATTTT. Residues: CASSQDLGSLNQPQHF.